The T cell receptor beta chain under discussion was sequenced for a study of molecular identifiers for immune sequencing clone quantification. Study in general: Replicate RNA from about 20,000 or 100,000 naive CD8 T cells formed five aliquots; four were sequenced.

Using its own MiXCR run on the PCR reads, TCRdb lists one record per CDR3 protein. The data hold approximately 630,000 distinct CDR3 sequences, with 25% observed a single time. In this sample, this clonotype turned up many times. For naive CD8 T cells, sorting used the CD8+CD4-CCR7+CD45RA+ phenotype. The receptor's source is a human donor in good health. Some libraries in this study had Jurkat cell RNA spiked in. Sequencing input: naive CD8+ T cells from blood, with Jurkat cell RNA spiked in. The subset: FACS-sorted CD8+CD4-CCR7+CD45RA+ naive T cells.

CDR3 in amino acids: CAYSRGPNTEAFF. The CDR3 coding sequence is TGTGCTTATAGTCGGGGCCCGAACACTGAAGCTTTCTTT. This chain joins TRBV30 and TRBJ1-1; D is perhaps TRBD1 (5 bases). Germline V lookup: CDR1 GTSNPN, CDR2 SVGIG (reference sequence). The CDR3 has 13 residues.